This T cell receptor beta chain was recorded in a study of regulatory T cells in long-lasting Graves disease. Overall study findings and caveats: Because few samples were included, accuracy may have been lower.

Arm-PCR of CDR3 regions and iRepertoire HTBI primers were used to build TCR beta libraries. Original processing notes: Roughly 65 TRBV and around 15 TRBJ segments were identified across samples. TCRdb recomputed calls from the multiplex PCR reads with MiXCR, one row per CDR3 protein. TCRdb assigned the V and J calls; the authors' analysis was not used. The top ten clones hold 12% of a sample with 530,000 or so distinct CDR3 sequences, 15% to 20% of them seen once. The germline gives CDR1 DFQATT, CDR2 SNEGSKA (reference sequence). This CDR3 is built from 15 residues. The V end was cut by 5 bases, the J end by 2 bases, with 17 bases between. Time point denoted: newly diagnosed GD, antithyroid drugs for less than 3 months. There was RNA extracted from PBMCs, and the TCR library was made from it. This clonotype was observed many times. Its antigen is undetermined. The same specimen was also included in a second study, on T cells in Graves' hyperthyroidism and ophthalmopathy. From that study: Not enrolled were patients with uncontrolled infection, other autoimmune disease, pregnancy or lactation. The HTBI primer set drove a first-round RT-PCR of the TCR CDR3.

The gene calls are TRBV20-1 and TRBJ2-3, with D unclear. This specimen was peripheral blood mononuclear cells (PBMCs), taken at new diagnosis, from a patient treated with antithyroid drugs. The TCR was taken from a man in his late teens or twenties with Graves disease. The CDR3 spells CSASSLTSTTDTQYF. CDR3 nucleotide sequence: TGCAGTGCTTCCTCCCTTACCAGCACCACAGATACGCAGTATTTT.